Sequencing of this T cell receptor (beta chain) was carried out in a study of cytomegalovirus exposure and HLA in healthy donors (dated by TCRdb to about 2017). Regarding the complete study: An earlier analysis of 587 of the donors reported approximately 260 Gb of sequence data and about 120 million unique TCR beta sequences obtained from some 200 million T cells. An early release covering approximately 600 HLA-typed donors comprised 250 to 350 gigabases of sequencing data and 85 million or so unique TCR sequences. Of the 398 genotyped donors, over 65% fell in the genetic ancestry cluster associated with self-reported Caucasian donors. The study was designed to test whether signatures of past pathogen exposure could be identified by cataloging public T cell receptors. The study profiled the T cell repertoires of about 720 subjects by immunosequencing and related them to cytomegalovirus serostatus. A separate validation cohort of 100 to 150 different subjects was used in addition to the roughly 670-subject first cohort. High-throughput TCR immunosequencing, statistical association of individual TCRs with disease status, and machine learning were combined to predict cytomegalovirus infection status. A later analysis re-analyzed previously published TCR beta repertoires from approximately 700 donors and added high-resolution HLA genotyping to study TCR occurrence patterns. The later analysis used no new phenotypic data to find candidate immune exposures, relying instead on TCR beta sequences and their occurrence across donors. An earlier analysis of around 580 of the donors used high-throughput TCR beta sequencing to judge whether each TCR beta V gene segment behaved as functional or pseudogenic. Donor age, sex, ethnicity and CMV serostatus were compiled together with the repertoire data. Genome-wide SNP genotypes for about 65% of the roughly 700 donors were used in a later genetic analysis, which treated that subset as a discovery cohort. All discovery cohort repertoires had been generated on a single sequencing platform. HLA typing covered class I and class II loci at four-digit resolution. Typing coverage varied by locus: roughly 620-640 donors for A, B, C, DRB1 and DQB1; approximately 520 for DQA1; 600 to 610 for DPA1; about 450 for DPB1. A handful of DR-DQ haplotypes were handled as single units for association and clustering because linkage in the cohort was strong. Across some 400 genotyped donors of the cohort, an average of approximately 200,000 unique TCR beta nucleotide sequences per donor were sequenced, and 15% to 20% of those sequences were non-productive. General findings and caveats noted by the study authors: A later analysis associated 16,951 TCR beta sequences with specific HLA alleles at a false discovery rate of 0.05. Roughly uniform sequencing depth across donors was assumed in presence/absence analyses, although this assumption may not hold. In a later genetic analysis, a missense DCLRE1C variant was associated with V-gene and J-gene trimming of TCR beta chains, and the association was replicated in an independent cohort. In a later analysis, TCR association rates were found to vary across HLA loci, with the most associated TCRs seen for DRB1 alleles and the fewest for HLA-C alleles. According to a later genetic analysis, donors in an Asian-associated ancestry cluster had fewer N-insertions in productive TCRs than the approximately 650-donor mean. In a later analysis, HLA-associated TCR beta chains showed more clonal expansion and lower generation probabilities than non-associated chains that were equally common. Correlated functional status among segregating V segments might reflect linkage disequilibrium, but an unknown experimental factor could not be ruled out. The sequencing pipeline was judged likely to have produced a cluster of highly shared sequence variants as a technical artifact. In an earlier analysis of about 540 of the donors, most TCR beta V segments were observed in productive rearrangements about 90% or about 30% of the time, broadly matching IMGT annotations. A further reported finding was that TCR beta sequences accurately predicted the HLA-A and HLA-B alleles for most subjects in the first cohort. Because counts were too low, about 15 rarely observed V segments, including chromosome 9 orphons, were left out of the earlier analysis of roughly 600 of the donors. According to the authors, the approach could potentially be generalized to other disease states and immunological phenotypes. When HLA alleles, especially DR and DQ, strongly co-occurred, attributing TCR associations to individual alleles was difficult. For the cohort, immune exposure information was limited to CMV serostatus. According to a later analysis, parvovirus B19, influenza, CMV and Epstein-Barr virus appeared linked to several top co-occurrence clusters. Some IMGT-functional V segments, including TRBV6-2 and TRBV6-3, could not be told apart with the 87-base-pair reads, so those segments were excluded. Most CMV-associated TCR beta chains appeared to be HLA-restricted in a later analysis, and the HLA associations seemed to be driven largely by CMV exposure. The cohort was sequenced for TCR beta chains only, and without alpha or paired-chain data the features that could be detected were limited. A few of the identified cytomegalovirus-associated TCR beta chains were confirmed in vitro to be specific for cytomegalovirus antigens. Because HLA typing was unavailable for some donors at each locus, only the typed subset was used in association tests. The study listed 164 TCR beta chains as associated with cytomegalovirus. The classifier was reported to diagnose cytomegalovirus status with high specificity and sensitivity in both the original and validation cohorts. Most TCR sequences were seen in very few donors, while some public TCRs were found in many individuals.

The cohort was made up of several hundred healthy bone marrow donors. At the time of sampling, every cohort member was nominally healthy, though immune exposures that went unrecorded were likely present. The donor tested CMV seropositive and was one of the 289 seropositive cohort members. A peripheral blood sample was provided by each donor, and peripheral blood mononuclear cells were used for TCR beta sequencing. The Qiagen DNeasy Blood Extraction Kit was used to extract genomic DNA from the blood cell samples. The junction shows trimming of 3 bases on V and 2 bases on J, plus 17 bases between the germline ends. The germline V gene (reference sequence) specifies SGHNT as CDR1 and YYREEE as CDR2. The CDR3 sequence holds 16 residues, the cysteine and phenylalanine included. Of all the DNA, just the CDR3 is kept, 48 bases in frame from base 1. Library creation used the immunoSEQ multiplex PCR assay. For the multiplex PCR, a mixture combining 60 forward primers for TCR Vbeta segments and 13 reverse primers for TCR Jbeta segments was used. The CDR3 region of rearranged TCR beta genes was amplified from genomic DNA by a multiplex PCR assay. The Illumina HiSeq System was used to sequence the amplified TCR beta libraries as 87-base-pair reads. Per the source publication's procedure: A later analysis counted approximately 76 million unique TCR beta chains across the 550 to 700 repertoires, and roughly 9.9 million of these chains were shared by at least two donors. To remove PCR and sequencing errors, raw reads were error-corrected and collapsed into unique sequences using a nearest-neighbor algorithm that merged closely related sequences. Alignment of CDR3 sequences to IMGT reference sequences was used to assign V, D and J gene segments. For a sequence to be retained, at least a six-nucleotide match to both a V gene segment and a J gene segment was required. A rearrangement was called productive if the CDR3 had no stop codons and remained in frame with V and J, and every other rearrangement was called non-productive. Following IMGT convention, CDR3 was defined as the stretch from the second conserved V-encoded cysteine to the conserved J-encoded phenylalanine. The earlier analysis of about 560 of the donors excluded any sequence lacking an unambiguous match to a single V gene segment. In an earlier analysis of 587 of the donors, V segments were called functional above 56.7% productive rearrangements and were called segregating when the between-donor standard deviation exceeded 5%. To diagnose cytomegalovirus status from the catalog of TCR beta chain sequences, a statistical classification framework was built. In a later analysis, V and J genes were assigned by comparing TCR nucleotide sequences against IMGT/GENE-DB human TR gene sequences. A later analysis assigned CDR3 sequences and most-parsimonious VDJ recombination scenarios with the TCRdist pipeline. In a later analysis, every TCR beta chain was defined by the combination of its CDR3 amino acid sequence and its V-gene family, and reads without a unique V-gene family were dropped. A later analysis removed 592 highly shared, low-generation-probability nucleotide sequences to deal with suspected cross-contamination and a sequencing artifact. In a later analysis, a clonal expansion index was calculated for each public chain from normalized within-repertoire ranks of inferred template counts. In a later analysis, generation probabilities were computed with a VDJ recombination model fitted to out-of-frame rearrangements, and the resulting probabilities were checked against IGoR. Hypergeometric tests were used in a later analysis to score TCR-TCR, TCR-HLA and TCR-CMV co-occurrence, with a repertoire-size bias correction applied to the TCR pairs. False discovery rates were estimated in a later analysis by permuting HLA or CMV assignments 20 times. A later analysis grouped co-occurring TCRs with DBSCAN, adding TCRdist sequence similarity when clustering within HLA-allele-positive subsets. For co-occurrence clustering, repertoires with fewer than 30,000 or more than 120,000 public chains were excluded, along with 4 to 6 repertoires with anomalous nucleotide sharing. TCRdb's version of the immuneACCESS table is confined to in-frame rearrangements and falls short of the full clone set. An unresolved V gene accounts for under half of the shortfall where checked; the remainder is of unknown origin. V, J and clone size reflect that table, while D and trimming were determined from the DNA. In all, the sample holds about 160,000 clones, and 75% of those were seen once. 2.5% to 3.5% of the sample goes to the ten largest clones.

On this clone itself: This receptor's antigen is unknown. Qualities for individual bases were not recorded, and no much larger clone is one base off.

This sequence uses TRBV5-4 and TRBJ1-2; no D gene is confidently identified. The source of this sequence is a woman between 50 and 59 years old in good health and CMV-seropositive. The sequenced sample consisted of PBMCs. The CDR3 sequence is CASSSERVSRNYGYTF. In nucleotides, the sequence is TGTGCCAGCAGCTCCGAGAGGGTTAGCAGGAACTATGGCTACACCTTC.